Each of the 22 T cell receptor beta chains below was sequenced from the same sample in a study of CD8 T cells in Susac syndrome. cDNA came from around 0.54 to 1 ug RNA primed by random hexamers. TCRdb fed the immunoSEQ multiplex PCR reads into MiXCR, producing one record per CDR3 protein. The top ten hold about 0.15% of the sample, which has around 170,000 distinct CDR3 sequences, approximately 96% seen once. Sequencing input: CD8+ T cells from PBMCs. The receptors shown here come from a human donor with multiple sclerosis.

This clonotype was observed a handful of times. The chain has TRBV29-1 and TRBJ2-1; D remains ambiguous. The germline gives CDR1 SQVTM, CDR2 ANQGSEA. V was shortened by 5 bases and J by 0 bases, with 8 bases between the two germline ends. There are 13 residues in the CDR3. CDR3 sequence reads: CSVLISSYNEQFF. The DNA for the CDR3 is TGCAGCGTTTTGATTAGCTCCTACAATGAGCAGTTCTTC.

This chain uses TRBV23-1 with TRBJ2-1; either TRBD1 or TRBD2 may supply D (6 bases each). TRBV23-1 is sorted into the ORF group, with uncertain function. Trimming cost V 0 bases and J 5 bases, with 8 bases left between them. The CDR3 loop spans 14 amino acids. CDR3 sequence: CASSQSGGNNEQFF. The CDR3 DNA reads TGCGCCAGCAGTCAATCGGGGGGCAACAATGAGCAGTTCTTC.

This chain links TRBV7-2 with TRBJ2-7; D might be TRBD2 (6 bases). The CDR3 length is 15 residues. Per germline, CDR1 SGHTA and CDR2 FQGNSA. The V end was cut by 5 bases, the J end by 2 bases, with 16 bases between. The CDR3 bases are TGTGCCAGCAGCCCTGGCGGGACGGAAGCCTACGAGCAGTACTTC. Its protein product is CASSPGGTEAYEQYF.

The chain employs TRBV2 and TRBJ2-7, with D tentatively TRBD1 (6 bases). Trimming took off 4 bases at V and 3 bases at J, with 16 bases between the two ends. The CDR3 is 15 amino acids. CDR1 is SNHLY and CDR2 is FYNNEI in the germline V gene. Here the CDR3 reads CASSVPSGRGYEQYF. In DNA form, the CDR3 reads TGTGCCAGCAGTGTCCCTTCGGGCAGGGGCTACGAGCAGTACTTC.

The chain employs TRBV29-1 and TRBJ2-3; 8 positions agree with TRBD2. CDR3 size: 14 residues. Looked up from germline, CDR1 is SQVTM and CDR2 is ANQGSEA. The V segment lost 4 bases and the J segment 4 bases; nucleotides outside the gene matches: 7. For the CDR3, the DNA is TGCAGCGTTGGGAGCGGGAGTGGGGCAGATACGCAGTATTTT. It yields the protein CSVGSGSGADTQYF.

CDR3 residues: CASSDRPTGTGAYGYTF. DNA of the CDR3: TGTGCCAGCAGCGACCGCCCTACCGGGACAGGGGCCTATGGCTACACCTTC. The rearrangement links TRBV13 to TRBJ1-2; 10 bases line up with TRBD1. CDR1 is PRHDT, CDR2 FYEKMQ, per germline (reference sequence). Losses at the gene ends were 5 bases for V and 4 bases for J; bases not matched to a gene: 13. The CDR3 is 17 residues long.

This chain's CDR3 is CASSLSRVDTQYF. The CDR3 DNA sequence: TGTGCCAGCAGTTTATCTCGGGTTGATACGCAGTATTTT. This rearrangement joins TRBV27 to TRBJ2-3; D is unresolved. With 0 bases removed from V and 6 bases from J, the gap between germline ends came to 7 bases. The germline gives CDR1 MNHEY, CDR2 SMNVEV (reference sequence). The CDR3 contains 13 residues.

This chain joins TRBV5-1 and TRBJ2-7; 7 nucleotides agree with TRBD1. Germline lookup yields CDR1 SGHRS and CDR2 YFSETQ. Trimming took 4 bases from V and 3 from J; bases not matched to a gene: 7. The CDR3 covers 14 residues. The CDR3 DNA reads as TGCGCCAGCAGCCTCAAGGGACAGAGCTACGAGCAGTACTTC. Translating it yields CASSLKGQSYEQYF.

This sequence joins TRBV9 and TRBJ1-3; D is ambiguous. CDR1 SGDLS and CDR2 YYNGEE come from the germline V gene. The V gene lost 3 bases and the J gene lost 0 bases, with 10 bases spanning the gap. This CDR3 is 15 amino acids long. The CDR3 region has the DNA TGTGCCAGCAGCGGACTGAGTTACTCTGGAAACACCATATATTTT. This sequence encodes CASSGLSYSGNTIYF.

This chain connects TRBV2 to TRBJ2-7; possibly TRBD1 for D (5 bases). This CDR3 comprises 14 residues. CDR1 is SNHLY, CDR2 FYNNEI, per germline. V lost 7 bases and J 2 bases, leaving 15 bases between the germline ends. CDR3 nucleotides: TGTGCCAGCATAATAGAGGTAGGGGCCTACGAGCAGTACTTC. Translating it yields CASIIEVGAYEQYF.

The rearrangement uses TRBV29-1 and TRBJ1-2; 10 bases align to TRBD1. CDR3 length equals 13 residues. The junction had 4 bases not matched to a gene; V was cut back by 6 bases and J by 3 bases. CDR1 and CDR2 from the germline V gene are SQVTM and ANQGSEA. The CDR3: CSVPGTGDYGYTF. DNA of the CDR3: TGCAGCGTACCCGGGACAGGGGACTATGGCTACACCTTC.

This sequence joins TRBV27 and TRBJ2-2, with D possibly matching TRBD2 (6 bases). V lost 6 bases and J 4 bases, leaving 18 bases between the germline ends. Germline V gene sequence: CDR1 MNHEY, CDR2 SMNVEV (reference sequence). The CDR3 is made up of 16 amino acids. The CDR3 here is CASSHGGRIGTGELFF. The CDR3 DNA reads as TGTGCCAGCAGCCACGGGGGTCGGATTGGCACCGGGGAGCTGTTTTTT.

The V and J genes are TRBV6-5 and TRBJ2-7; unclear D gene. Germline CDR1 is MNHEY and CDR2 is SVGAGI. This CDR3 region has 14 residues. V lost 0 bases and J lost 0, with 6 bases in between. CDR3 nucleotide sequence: TGTGCCAGCAGTTACTCGAGCCGCTCCTACGAGCAGTACTTC. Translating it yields CASSYSSRSYEQYF.

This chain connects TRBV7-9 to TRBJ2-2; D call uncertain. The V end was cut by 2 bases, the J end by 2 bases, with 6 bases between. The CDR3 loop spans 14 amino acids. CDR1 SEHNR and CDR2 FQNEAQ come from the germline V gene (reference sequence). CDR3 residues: CASSLQFNTGELFF. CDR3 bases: TGTGCCAGCAGCTTACAGTTCAACACCGGGGAGCTGTTTTTT.

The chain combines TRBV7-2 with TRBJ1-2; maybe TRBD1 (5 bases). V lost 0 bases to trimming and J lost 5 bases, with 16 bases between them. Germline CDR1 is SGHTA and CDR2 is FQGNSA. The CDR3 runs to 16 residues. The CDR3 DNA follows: TGTGCCAGCAGCTTAGCTGGCGGGGGGGACCGATATGGCTACACCTTC. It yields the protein CASSLAGGGDRYGYTF.

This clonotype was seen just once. Here the CDR3 reads CASSLAGWGSDYEQYF. The CDR3 DNA sequence: TGTGCCAGCAGCTTAGCTGGTTGGGGATCCGACTACGAGCAGTACTTC. The gene calls are TRBV7-9 and TRBJ2-7; D is ambiguous. Trimming pared 0 bases from V and 3 bases from J, leaving 15 bases between. Germline V gene sequence: CDR1 SEHNR, CDR2 FQNEAQ (reference sequence). The CDR3 length is 16 residues.

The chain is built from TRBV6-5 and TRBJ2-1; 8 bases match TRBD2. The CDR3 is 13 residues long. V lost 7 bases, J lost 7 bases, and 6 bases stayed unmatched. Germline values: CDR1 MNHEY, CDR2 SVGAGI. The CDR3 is CASTRGGRNEQFF. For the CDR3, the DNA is TGTGCCAGCACCCGGGGGGGCCGGAATGAGCAGTTCTTC.

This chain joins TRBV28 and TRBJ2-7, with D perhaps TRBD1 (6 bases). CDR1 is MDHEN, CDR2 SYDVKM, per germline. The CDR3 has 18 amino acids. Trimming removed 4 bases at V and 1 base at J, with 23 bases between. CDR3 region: CASSSTTTGQIISYEQYF. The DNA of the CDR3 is TGTGCCAGCAGTTCAACTACAACGGGACAAATTATTTCCTACGAGCAGTACTTC.

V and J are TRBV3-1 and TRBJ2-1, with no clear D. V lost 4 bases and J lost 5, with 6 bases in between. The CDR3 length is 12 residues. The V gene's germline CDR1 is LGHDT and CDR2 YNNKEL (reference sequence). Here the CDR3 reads CASSLLDNEQFF. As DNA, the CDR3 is TGTGCCAGCAGCCTTCTCGACAATGAGCAGTTCTTC.

CDR3: CASSDPGRLQPQHF. In DNA, the CDR3 is TGTGCCAGCAGTGACCCGGGACGCCTTCAGCCCCAGCATTTT. The J gene is TRBJ1-5, the V gene TRBV2; TRBD1 is a possible D gene (5 bases). Trimming stripped 3 bases from V and 6 bases from J, with 12 bases between. The CDR3 contains 14 residues. Germline CDR1 SNHLY, CDR2 FYNNEI.

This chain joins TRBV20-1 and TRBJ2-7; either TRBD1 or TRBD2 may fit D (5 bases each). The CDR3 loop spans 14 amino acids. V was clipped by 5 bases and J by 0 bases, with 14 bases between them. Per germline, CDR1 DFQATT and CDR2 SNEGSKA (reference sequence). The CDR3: CSAGQEGPSYEQYF. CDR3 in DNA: TGCAGTGCTGGCCAAGAGGGACCCTCCTACGAGCAGTACTTC.

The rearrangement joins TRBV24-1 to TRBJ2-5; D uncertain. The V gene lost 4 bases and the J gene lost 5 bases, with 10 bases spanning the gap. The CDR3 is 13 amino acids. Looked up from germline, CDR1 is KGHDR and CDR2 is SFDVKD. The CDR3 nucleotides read TGTGCCACCAGTGAACCGCCCGACGAGACCCAGTACTTC. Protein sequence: CATSEPPDETQYF.